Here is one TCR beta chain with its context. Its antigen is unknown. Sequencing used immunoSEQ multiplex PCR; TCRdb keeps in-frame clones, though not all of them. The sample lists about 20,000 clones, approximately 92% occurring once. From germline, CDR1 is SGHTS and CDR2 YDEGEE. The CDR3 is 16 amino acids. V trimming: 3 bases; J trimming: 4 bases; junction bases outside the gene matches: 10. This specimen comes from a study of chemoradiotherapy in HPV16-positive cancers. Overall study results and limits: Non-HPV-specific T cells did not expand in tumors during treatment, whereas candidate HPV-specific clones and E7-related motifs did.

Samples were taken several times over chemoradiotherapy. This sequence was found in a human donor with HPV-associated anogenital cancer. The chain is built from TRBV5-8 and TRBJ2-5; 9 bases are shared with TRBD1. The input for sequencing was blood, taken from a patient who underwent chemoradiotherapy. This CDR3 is CASSSSNRGLIETQYF. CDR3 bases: TGTGCCAGCAGCTCATCCAACAGGGGGCTTATAGAGACCCAGTACTTC.